The clone carrying this T cell receptor beta chain has just a few counts. These data originate in a study of sequential checkpoint blockade in melanoma. Study at large: Patients were randomized 1:1 to nivolumab-then-ipilimumab or ipilimumab-then-nivolumab first-line.

Data came from immunoSEQ multiplex PCR; TCRdb stores just in-frame clones and leaves some out. Here the sample spans approximately 18,000 clones, 72% being singletons. Indicated treatment: randomized to nivolumab then ipilimumab (arm A) or the reverse (arm B). Germline V lookup: CDR1 SGHAT, CDR2 FQNNGV. The CDR3 runs 16 residues. Germline trimming cut 2 bases from V and 3 bases from J; bases unmatched to any gene: 8. This clonotype originated in a human donor with melanoma. Sequences were derived from CD8+ T cells sorted from blood (inferred from file names), sampled from a patient given nivolumab and ipilimumab in sequence. The chain recombines TRBV11-2 with TRBJ2-7, with TRBD1 matching over 9 bases. CDR3 sequence (DNA): TGTGCCAGCAGCTTACCCTGGACAGGGGTCGGCTACGAGCAGTACTTC. This codes for CASSLPWTGVGYEQYF.